This TCR beta chain was identified in a study of blood T cell repertoires in COVID-19 (dated by TCRdb to 2020 to 2022). Background for the entire study: Samples from collaborators originated in the United States, Italy and Spain and spanned both the acute and convalescent phases of COVID-19. The material from the prospective study consisted of cDNA or gDNA derived from T cells, B-cell-depleted T cells, or PBMCs. The dataset comprised deeply sampled blood TCRbeta repertoires from subjects exposed to, actively infected with, or recovered from COVID-19. The repertoires were made available in a free public database intended to serve as a resource for research on the immune response to SARS-CoV-2. Samples were obtained from the ongoing ImmuneRACE study (first 160 participants) and from over 1,000 subjects provided by 6 global collaborators. The sample metadata nearly always contained a de-identified subject ID, COVID-19 status, age in years and sex. HLA class I and class II types, where available, came from metadata supplied by the sample provider rather than from assay-based typing.

After removal of 1 base from V and 2 bases from J, the junction retains 11 bases not matched to a gene. The CDR3 spans 19 residues, from the cysteine through the phenylalanine. Only CDR3 DNA remains: 57 bases, in frame from the first base. CDR1 and CDR2 are drawn from the germline V gene: LGHNA, YSLEER. Broad study findings and their caveats: The quantity of clinical and demographic metadata differed by source and by participant and was supplied without curation.

Collaborating institutions collected whole blood in K2EDTA tubes following their own protocols. Collaborator samples were shipped for TCRbeta analysis as frozen whole blood, isolated PBMCs, or DNA extracted from either sample type. The immunoSEQ Assay, a bias-controlled multiplex PCR, was used to amplify TCRbeta CDR3 regions from genomic DNA. In the source study's methods: The number of nucleated cells in each sample was estimated by amplification of reference gene primers within the assay. To quantify the absolute abundance of each unique TCRbeta CDR3 rearrangement, sequence reads were collapsed and filtered. Productive Simpson clonality was computed per sample as the square root of Simpson's diversity index over productive rearrangements. This immuneACCESS table, as held by TCRdb, lists in-frame sequences with V and J called but not all clones. Of the missing ones, under half trace to an unresolved V gene in checked studies; the others have no known cause. V, J and clone size reflect that table, while D and trimming were determined from the DNA. The table for this sample lists 280,000 or so clones; around 91% of them were counted only once. Approximately 12% of the sample is in the top ten clones.

On this clone: Its antigen target is currently unknown. The sample holds no much larger clone one base away, and base qualities are not on file.

The source is a woman aged 55-75 years with acute or convalescent COVID-19. The chain joins TRBV4-3 to TRBJ2-6, with 7 middle bases fitting TRBD1. Sequencing used peripheral blood. The CDR3 protein: CASSQVVGRGSAGANVLTF. The DNA sequence is given as TGCGCCAGCAGCCAAGTGGTAGGCAGGGGGTCGGCTGGGGCCAACGTCCTGACTTTC.